The entry that follows covers one T cell receptor (beta chain) sequence. Germline lookup yields CDR1 MDHEN and CDR2 SYDVKM. V was cut by 7 bases and J by 2 bases, with 17 bases left in between. The length of the CDR3 is 15 residues. Profiled with immunoSEQ multiplex PCR; TCRdb holds only in-frame clones, not every one. Here the sample spans around 99,000 clones, about nine tenths being singletons. This record comes from a study of control samples from healthy donors and cancer patients. The clonotype originates from a human donor in good health. The donor label of this sample is uncertain. The gene calls are TRBV28 and TRBJ1-2, with a tentative D call TRBD1 (6 bases). The sequenced sample was blood. The CDR3 DNA follows: TGTGCCAGCACCCGGGGGCTTGGACAGAACTATGGCTACACCTTC. It is translated as CASTRGLGQNYGYTF.